The next 28 T cell receptor beta chains were all read from a single sample in a study of T cell responses to AZD1222 COVID-19 vaccine. Libraries were prepared by immunoSEQ multiplex PCR; TCRdb keeps only in-frame clonotypes and omits some of them. Counted here are some 84,000 clones, about 86% occurring once; the ten biggest clones make up approximately 8%. Sequenced material: peripheral blood, taken on day 0 of AZD1222 vaccination. These receptors originate from an adult in good health.

In its sample, this clone was seen a few times. CDR3: CASRPPGFYNEQFF. CDR3 sequence (DNA): TGTGCCAGCAGGCCTCCAGGGTTCTACAATGAGCAGTTCTTC. This chain links TRBV2 with TRBJ2-1; TRBD1 is a possible D gene (5 bases). Germline CDR1 is SNHLY and CDR2 is FYNNEI. Trimming shortened V by 6 bases and J by 3 bases, and 12 bases separated the two germline ends. The CDR3 length is 14 residues.

The rearrangement uses TRBV2 and TRBJ1-4, with unresolved D. Germline loops: CDR1 SNHLY, CDR2 FYNNEI. The V end lost 7 bases, the J end lost 5 bases, and 11 bases lay between the germline ends. The CDR3 is 13 amino acids. CDR3 sequence (DNA): TGTGCCAGCAAGACACAATCCAATGAAAAACTGTTTTTT. Encoded protein: CASKTQSNEKLFF.

In its sample, this clone was seen once. The chain joins TRBV13 to TRBJ2-5, with 7 bases fitting TRBD2. In germline, CDR1 is PRHDT, CDR2 FYEKMQ (reference sequence). Trimming at V came to 7 bases and at J to 4 bases, leaving 12 bases not matched to a gene. The CDR3 totals 15 residues. The CDR3 DNA is TGTGCCAGCACCCCATTTGGCGGCGGGGGAGAGACCCAGTACTTC. Translating it yields CASTPFGGGGETQYF.

The chain carries TRBV7-2 and TRBJ2-1; a weak D match, TRBD2 (5 bases). The germline V gene has CDR1 SGHTA and CDR2 FQGNSA. Trimming took 5 bases from V and 10 from J, leaving 12 bases between them. CDR3 length: 12 amino acids. CDR3 region: CASSNTLVEQFF. In nucleotides, the CDR3 is TGTGCCAGCAGCAATACACTAGTCGAGCAGTTCTTC.

The chain employs TRBV19 and TRBJ1-5; tentatively, D is TRBD1 (6 bases). V was cut by 4 bases and J by 8 bases, with 15 bases left in between. The CDR3 extends over 14 amino acids. CDR1 and CDR2 from the germline V gene are LNHDA and SQIVND (reference sequence). The CDR3 sequence: CASSNYRVREPQHF. The CDR3 nucleotides are TGTGCCAGTAGTAACTACAGGGTTAGGGAGCCCCAGCATTTT.

This sequence joins TRBV7-2 and TRBJ1-4, with TRBD1 as a possible D gene (6 bases). The V gene lost 1 base and the J gene lost 7 bases, with 19 bases spanning the gap. Germline CDR1 is SGHTA and CDR2 is FQGNSA. The CDR3 consists of 17 residues. The CDR3 region is CASSLEAFLRGREKLFF. For the CDR3, the DNA is TGTGCCAGCAGCTTAGAAGCCTTTTTACGGGGGCGTGAAAAACTGTTTTTT.

This chain joins TRBV11-2 and TRBJ1-1; tentative D call: TRBD1 (5 bases). The ends were cut back, 3 bases at V and 3 bases at J, with 14 bases in the middle. The CDR3 sequence is 15 residues long. The germline V gene encodes CDR1 SGHAT and CDR2 FQNNGV. CDR3 protein: CASSFRGEAYTEAFF. CDR3 nucleotide sequence: TGTGCCAGCAGCTTCCGAGGGGAGGCCTACACTGAAGCTTTCTTT.

This clone was detected once. The chain couples TRBV2 to TRBJ2-3; maybe TRBD2 (5 bases). V was trimmed by 9 bases and J by 1 base, leaving 14 bases between them. Germline CDR1 SNHLY, CDR2 FYNNEI. There are 14 residues in the CDR3. For the CDR3, the DNA is TGTGCCAGTACGGGATACATGGGCACAGATACGCAGTATTTT. It translates to CASTGYMGTDTQYF.

The J gene is TRBJ1-5, the V gene TRBV9; 8 bases map to TRBD1. The CDR3 sequence is 14 residues long. The germline V gene has CDR1 SGDLS and CDR2 YYNGEE. Trimming at V came to 4 bases and at J to 4 bases, leaving 4 bases not matched to a gene. The CDR3 region has the DNA TGTGCCAGCAGCACACAGGGGGTGAATCAGCCCCAGCATTTT. Protein sequence: CASSTQGVNQPQHF.

The chain uses TRBV10-2 and TRBJ1-5; D might be TRBD1 (6 bases). The V end lost 2 bases, the J end lost 7 bases, and 9 bases lay between the germline ends. This CDR3 has 13 amino acids. The germline V gene has CDR1 WSHSY and CDR2 SAAADI. CDR3 nucleotide sequence: TGCGCCAGCAGTGAGGCAGGGGAACAGCCCCAGCATTTT. Amino acids: CASSEAGEQPQHF.

The rearrangement links TRBV7-2 to TRBJ2-1; D is undetermined. The CDR3 extends over 16 amino acids. Germline lookup yields CDR1 SGHTA and CDR2 FQGNSA. The V end lost 5 bases, the J end lost 2 bases, and 16 bases lay between the germline ends. CDR3 region: CASSLRAPSPYNEQFF. The DNA of the CDR3 is TGTGCCAGCAGCCTAAGGGCACCATCTCCCTACAATGAGCAGTTCTTC.

This clone appeared once. The V call is TRBV7-2, the J call TRBJ2-3; 7 bases are a match to TRBD1. Germline lookup yields CDR1 SGHTA and CDR2 FQGNSA. CDR3 size: 15 residues. V gave up 6 bases and J gave up 1 base; unmatched junction bases: 7. CDR3 region: CASRYPGTGTDTQYF. CDR3 bases: TGTGCCAGCAGATATCCCGGGACAGGCACAGATACGCAGTATTTT.

This chain joins TRBV5-4 and TRBJ2-7; the match to TRBD2 covers 7 bases. Trimming cost V 0 bases and J 0 bases; bases outside gene matches: 6. The CDR3 totals 16 residues. Germline V gene data show CDR1 as SGHNT and CDR2 as YYREEE (reference sequence). The CDR3 sequence is CASSLDRSGTSYEQYF. CDR3 nucleotides: TGTGCCAGCAGCTTGGATCGAAGCGGGACCTCCTACGAGCAGTACTTC.

The chain joins TRBV6-5 to TRBJ1-1; 10 nucleotides line up with TRBD1. Germline assignment: CDR1 MNHEY and CDR2 SVGAGI. The CDR3 runs 14 residues. The V gene end was trimmed by 6 bases and the J gene end by 3 bases; junction bases not matched to a gene: 4. DNA of the CDR3: TGTGCCAGCAGCCCCGACAGGGGGCACACTGAAGCTTTCTTT. This codes for CASSPDRGHTEAFF.

The J gene is TRBJ2-1, the V gene TRBV6-5; the D gene is possibly TRBD1 (5 bases). This CDR3 is 14 amino acids long. CDR1 is MNHEY, CDR2 SVGAGI, per germline. Trimming cost V 5 bases and J 0 bases, with 8 bases left between them. CDR3 region: CASSRGSSYNEQFF. Here the CDR3 DNA reads TGTGCCAGCAGTAGGGGCAGCTCCTACAATGAGCAGTTCTTC.

The chain recombines TRBV7-2 with TRBJ2-5; 7 bases line up with TRBD2. CDR3 size: 15 residues. J lost 5 bases, V lost 2 bases, and 8 bases had no gene match. Germline V lookup: CDR1 SGHTA, CDR2 FQGNSA. The CDR3 region is CASSLLAGVGETQYF. CDR3 sequence (DNA): TGTGCCAGCAGCTTACTGGCGGGAGTAGGGGAGACCCAGTACTTC.

V and J are TRBV5-4 and TRBJ2-3; 11 positions match TRBD2. Germline assignment: CDR1 SGHNT and CDR2 YYREEE (reference sequence). The V and J ends lost 0 bases and 4 bases, in that order; junction bases with no gene match: 7. CDR3 length: 17 residues. The CDR3 sequence is CASSLGVAGGIPDTQYF. The CDR3 nucleotides are TGTGCCAGCAGCTTGGGGGTAGCGGGAGGGATTCCAGATACGCAGTATTTT.

The chain combines TRBV3-1 (or the pseudogene TRBV3-2) with TRBJ2-5; D call uncertain. The germline CDR1 and CDR2 sequences are LGHDT and YNNKEL (reference sequence). Trimming pared 5 bases from V and 4 bases from J, leaving 17 bases between. The length of the CDR3 is 15 residues. CDR3 nucleotides: TGTGCCAGCAGCACCGGCCTGGGCGGCGGAGAGACCCAGTACTTC. This codes for CASSTGLGGGETQYF.

V and J are TRBV7-2 and TRBJ1-5, with 9 nucleotides matching TRBD1. The CDR3 has 15 amino acids. Germline lookup yields CDR1 SGHTA and CDR2 FQGNSA. The V and J ends lost 4 bases and 6 bases, in that order; junction bases with no gene match: 7. The CDR3 region has the DNA TGTGCCAGCAGCTCTCCCCCGACAGGGGGTCAGCCCCAGCATTTT. This gives the protein CASSSPPTGGQPQHF.

V gene TRBV6-2 or TRBV6-3 combines with J gene TRBJ2-3; TRBD1 aligns across 10 bases. The CDR3 is 16 amino acids. Germline assignment: CDR1 MNHEY and CDR2 SVGEGT. Unmatched junction bases numbered 4, after V lost 0 bases and J lost 4 bases. CDR3 nucleotide sequence: TGTGCCAGCAGTTACTCGGGGGACAGGGGCCCAGATACGCAGTATTTT. Translation: CASSYSGDRGPDTQYF.

V usage is TRBV7-9 and J usage is TRBJ1-3, with D unclear. This CDR3 is built from 16 residues. Germline values: CDR1 SEHNR, CDR2 FQNEAQ (reference sequence). Trimming cost V 1 base and J 4 bases, with 14 bases left between them. CDR3 region: CASSLESQWAGNTIYF. The DNA of the CDR3 is TGTGCCAGCAGCTTAGAGAGCCAATGGGCGGGAAACACCATATATTTT.

This clone appeared a single time. The chain couples TRBV15 to TRBJ1-4; D unclear. CDR3 size: 13 residues. CDR1 and CDR2 (germline): LNHNV, YYDKDF (reference sequence). Trimming took 0 bases from V and 8 from J, leaving 7 bases between them. CDR3 DNA sequence: TGTGCCACCAGCAGAGATCTGGGGGAAAAACTGTTTTTT. This sequence encodes CATSRDLGEKLFF.

The sample holds a few counts of this clone. The rearrangement joins TRBV11-3 to TRBJ2-7; 12 nucleotides match TRBD2. The CDR3 consists of 15 residues. Germline CDR1 reads SGHNT; CDR2 reads YENEEA. J lost 0 bases, V lost 4 bases, and 1 base had no gene match. CDR3 DNA: TGTGCCAGCAGCTCGACTAGCGGGAGCTCCTACGAGCAGTACTTC. Translation gives CASSSTSGSSYEQYF. The full variable domain, completed using reference TRBV11-3 and TRBJ2-7, is EAGVVQSPRYKIIEKKQPVAFWCNPISGHNTLYWYLQNLGQGPELLIRYENEEAVDDSQLPKDRFSAERLKGVDSTLKIQPAELGDSAVYLCASSSTSGSSYEQYFGPGTRLTVT.

CDR3 sequence reads: CASGTSGYNEQFF. In nucleotides, the CDR3 is TGTGCCAGCGGGACTAGCGGGTACAATGAGCAGTTCTTC. The J gene is TRBJ2-1, the V gene TRBV24-1, with 12 bases fitting TRBD2. This CDR3 has 13 residues. V shed 11 bases and J 4 bases; nucleotides not matched to a gene: 2. Per the germline V gene, CDR1 is KGHDR and CDR2 is SFDVKD.

This chain joins TRBV19 and TRBJ1-1; D gene ambiguous. The CDR3 is 13 amino acids. The V end lost 0 bases, the J end lost 14 bases, and 16 bases lay between the germline ends. The germline CDR1 and CDR2 sequences are LNHDA and SQIVND (reference sequence). In nucleotides, the CDR3 is TGTGCCAGTAGTATAGATCTAACGGGTTCTGGGTTCTTT. Translated: CASSIDLTGSGFF.

This clone has only one observation. The chain combines TRBV5-4 with TRBJ2-7, with TRBD2 matching over 13 bases. J gave up 3 bases and V 4 bases, and 4 bases lay outside the gene matches. The CDR3 spans 15 residues. Germline V lookup: CDR1 SGHNT, CDR2 YYREEE (reference sequence). CDR3: CASSMGLAGNYEQYF. CDR3 in DNA: TGTGCCAGCAGCATGGGACTAGCGGGGAACTACGAGCAGTACTTC.

The chain employs TRBV7-3 and TRBJ1-1, with D possibly being TRBD1 (5 bases). The V gene's germline CDR1 is SGHTA and CDR2 FQGTGA. Trimming pared 8 bases from V and 4 bases from J, leaving 14 bases between. The CDR3 contains 13 residues. The CDR3 nucleotides read TGTGCCAGCGCGGCCCAGGGAAGCACTGAAGCTTTCTTT. Translation: CASAAQGSTEAFF.

A single count supports this clone. The chain recombines TRBV28 with TRBJ1-2; D gene unclear. CDR3 length: 13 residues. From germline, CDR1 is MDHEN and CDR2 SYDVKM. V was clipped by 6 bases and J by 0 bases, with 8 bases between them. CDR3 DNA: TGTGCCAGCAGCCGGGCGACTAACTATGGCTACACCTTC. This encodes CASSRATNYGYTF.